One sample yielded the 4 T cell receptor beta chains listed below, sequenced in a study of blood T cell repertoires in COVID-19. Produced via immunoSEQ multiplex PCR; TCRdb's table is partial and in-frame only. The data contain roughly 200,000 clones, roughly 85% of them singletons. The sample comprised peripheral blood. Receptors were obtained from a man in his sixties with acute or convalescent COVID-19.

This clone occurred a few times. In DNA form, the CDR3 reads TGTGCCAGCAGCCAAGATAGAGGGGGCGACGGCAATCAGCCCCAGCATTTT. Translation: CASSQDRGGDGNQPQHF. The chain couples TRBV3-1 (or the pseudogene TRBV3-2) to TRBJ1-5; 7 positions match TRBD1. Germline V lookup: CDR1 LGHDT, CDR2 YNNKEL (reference sequence). Trimming cost V 0 bases and J 2 bases; bases outside gene matches: 7. The CDR3 runs to 17 residues.

J is TRBJ2-7 and V is TRBV27; 7 nucleotides align to TRBD1. CDR3 length: 14 amino acids. Per germline, CDR1 MNHEY and CDR2 SMNVEV (reference sequence). Trimming removed 2 bases from V and 2 bases from J; junction bases left unmatched: 3. The CDR3 DNA reads TGTGCCAGCAGTTTACGGGACAGTACCTACGAGCAGTACTTC. It translates to CASSLRDSTYEQYF.

V is TRBV28 and J is TRBJ2-1; the D gene is possibly TRBD2 (6 bases). Germline CDR1 MDHEN, CDR2 SYDVKM. The CDR3 runs to 15 residues. The V gene lost 7 bases and the J gene lost 2 bases, with 15 bases spanning the gap. The CDR3 bases are TGTGCCAGCACTTCGGGAGCCCGGACCTACAATGAGCAGTTCTTC. Its translation is CASTSGARTYNEQFF. Using reference TRBV28 and TRBJ2-1 for the parts outside the CDR3, the full variable domain is DVKVTQSSRYLVKRTGEKVFLECVQDMDHENMFWYRQDPGLGLRLIYFSYDVKMKEKGDIPEGYSVSREKKERFSLILESASTNQTSMYLCASTSGARTYNEQFFGPGTRLTVL.

The chain is built from TRBV3-1 (or the pseudogene TRBV3-2) and TRBJ1-5; unclear D gene. Germline CDR1 is LGHDT and CDR2 is YNNKEL (reference sequence). Trimming removed 0 bases at V and 0 bases at J, with 6 bases between. The CDR3 runs 15 residues. The DNA of the CDR3 is TGTGCCAGCAGCCAAGACACTCTTAGCAATCAGCCCCAGCATTTT. Translated: CASSQDTLSNQPQHF.